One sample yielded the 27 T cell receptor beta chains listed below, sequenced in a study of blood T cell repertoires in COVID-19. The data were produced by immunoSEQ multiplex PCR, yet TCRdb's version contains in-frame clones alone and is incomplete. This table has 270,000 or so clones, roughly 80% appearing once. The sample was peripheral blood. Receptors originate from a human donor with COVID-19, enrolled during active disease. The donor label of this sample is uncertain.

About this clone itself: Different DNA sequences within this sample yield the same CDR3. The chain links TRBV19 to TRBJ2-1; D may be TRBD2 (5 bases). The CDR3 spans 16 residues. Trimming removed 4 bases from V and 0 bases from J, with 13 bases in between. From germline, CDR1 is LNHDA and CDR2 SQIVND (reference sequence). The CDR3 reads CASSNFPRGSYNEQFF. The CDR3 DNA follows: TGTGCCAGTAGTAATTTCCCCCGGGGCTCCTACAATGAGCAGTTCTTC.

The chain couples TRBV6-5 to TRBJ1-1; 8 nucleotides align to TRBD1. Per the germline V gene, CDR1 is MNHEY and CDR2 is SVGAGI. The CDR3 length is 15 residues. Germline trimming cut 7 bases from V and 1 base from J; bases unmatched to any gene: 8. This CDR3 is CASNLRTGRNTEAFF. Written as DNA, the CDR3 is TGTGCCAGCAACCTGCGGACAGGGAGGAACACTGAAGCTTTCTTT.

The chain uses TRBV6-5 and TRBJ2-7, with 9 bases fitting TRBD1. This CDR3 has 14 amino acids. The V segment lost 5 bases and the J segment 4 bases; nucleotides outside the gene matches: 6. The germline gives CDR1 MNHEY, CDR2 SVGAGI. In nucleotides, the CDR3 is TGTGCCAGCAGTAGACGGGACAGGGAGTACGAGCAGTACTTC. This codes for CASSRRDREYEQYF.

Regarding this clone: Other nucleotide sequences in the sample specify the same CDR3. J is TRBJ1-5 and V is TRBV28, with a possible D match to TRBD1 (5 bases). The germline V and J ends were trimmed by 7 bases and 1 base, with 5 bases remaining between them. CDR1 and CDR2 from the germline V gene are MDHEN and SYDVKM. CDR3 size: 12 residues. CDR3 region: CASTGSNQPQHF. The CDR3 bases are TGTGCCAGCACAGGGAGCAATCAGCCCCAGCATTTT. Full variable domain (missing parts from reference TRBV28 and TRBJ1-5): DVKVTQSSRYLVKRTGEKVFLECVQDMDHENMFWYRQDPGLGLRLIYFSYDVKMKEKGDIPEGYSVSREKKERFSLILESASTNQTSMYLCASTGSNQPQHFGDGTRLSIL.

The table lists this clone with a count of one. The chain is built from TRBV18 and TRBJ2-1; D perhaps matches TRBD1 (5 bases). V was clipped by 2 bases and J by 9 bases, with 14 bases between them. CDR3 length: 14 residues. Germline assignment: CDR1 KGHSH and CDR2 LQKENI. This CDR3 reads CASSPGRSQGEQFF. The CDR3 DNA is TGTGCCAGCTCACCAGGGCGGTCCCAGGGTGAGCAGTTCTTC.

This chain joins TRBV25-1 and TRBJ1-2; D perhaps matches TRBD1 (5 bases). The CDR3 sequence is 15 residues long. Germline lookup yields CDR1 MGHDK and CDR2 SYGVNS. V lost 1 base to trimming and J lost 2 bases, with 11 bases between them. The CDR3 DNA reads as TGTGCCAGCAGTGAATCTTCAGGGATGAACTATGGCTACACCTTC. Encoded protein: CASSESSGMNYGYTF.

The CDR3 DNA is TGCAGTGCTAGAACGGCTGAAGCTTTCTTT. This encodes CSARTAEAFF. This chain connects TRBV20-1 to TRBJ1-1; unclear D gene. Trimming took 2 bases from V and 6 from J, leaving 4 bases between them. Germline assignment: CDR1 DFQATT and CDR2 SNEGSKA (reference sequence). CDR3 length: 10 residues.

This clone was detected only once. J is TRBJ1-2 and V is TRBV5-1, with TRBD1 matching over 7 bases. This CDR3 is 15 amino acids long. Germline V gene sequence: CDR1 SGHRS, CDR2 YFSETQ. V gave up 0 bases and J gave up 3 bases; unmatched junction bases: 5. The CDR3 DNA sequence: TGCGCCAGCAGCTTGGGAGGTCAGGGGGACTATGGCTACACCTTC. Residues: CASSLGGQGDYGYTF.

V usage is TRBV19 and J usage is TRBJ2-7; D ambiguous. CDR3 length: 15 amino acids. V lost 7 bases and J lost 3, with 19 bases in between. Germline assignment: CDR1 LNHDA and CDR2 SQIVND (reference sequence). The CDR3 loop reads CASNPTGGLIYEQYF. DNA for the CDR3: TGTGCCAGTAACCCTACCGGCGGTTTAATCTACGAGCAGTACTTC.

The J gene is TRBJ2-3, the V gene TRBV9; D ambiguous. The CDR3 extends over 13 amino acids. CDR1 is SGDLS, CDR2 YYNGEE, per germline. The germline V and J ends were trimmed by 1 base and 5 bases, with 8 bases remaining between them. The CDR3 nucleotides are TGTGCCAGCAGCGTATGGGCTGAAGATACGCAGTATTTT. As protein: CASSVWAEDTQYF.

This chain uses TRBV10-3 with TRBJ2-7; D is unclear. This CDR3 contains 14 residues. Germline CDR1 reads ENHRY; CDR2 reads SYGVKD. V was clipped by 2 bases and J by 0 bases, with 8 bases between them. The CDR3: CAISEALSSYEQYF. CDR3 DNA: TGTGCCATCAGTGAGGCTCTATCCTCCTACGAGCAGTACTTC.

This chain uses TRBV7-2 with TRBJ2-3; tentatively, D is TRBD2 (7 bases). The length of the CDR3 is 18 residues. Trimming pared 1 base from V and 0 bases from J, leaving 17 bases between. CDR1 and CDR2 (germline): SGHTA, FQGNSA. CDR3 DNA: TGTGCCAGCAGCTTAGTGGGGGGGCTAGCGGCCAGCACAGATACGCAGTATTTT. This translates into CASSLVGGLAASTDTQYF.

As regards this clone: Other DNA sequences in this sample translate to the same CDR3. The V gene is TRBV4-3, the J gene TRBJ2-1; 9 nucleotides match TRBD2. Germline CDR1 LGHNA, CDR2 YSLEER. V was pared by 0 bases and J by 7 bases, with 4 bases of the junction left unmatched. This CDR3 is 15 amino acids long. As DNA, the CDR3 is TGCGCCAGCAGCCAAGAAGGCGGGAGGGATAATGAGCAGTTCTTC. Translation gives CASSQEGGRDNEQFF.

CDR3: CSASLRETSTDTQYF. In DNA form, the CDR3 reads TGCAGTGCTAGTCTGCGGGAGACTAGTACAGATACGCAGTATTTT. The chain is built from TRBV20-1 and TRBJ2-3; TRBD2 aligns across 7 bases. The CDR3 extends over 15 amino acids. The junction had 9 bases not matched to a gene; V was cut back by 3 bases and J by 3 bases. Germline V gene data show CDR1 as DFQATT and CDR2 as SNEGSKA (reference sequence).

CDR3 in amino acids: CASSLEGQHQETQYF. The CDR3 DNA is TGCGCCAGCAGCCTGGAGGGACAGCACCAAGAGACCCAGTACTTC. The chain joins TRBV5-1 to TRBJ2-5; TRBD1 might be the D (7 bases). The germline V gene encodes CDR1 SGHRS and CDR2 YFSETQ. The CDR3 is 15 residues long. V gave up 4 bases and J gave up 0 bases, with 13 bases separating them.

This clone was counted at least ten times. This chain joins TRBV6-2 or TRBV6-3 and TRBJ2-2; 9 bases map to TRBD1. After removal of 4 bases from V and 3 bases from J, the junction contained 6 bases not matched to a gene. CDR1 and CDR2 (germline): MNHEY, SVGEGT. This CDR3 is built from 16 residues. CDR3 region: CASSSQQGADTGELFF. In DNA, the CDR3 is TGTGCCAGCAGTTCACAACAGGGGGCTGACACCGGGGAGCTGTTTTTT.

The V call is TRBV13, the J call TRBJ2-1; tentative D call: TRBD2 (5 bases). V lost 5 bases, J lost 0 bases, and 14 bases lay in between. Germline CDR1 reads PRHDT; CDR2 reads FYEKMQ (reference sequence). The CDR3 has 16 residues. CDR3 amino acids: CASSGGAEPSYNEQFF. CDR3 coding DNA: TGTGCCAGCAGCGGCGGAGCGGAGCCCTCCTACAATGAGCAGTTCTTC.

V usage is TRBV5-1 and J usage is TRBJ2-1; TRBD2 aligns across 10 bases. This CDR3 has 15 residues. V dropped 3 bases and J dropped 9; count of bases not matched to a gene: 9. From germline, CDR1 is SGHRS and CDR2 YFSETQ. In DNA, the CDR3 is TGCGCCAGCAGCTGGGGACTAGCGTCCGTTGGTGAGCAGTTCTTC. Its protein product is CASSWGLASVGEQFF.

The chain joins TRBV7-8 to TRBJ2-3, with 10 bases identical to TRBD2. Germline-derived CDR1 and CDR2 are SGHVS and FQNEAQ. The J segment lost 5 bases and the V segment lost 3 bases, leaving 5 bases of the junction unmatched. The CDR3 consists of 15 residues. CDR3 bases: TGTGCCAGCAGCTTTATAGCGGGAGGACGAGATACGCAGTATTTT. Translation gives CASSFIAGGRDTQYF. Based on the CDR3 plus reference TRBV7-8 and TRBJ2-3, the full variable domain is GAGVSQSPRYKVAKRGQDVALRCDPISGHVSLFWYQQALGQGPEFLTYFQNEAQLDKSGLPSDRFFAERPEGSVSTLKIQRTQQEDSAVYLCASSFIAGGRDTQYFGPGTRLTVL.

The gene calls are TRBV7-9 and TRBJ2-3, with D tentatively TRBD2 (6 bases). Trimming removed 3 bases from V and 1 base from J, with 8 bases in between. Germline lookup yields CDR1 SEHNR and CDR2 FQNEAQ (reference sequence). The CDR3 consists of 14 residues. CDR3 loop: CASSFGTGTDTQYF. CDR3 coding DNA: TGTGCCAGCAGCTTTGGGACTGGCACAGATACGCAGTATTTT.

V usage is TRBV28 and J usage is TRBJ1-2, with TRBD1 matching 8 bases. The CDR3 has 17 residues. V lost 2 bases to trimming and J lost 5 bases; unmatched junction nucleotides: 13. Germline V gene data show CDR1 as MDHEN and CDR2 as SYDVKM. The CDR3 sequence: CASSLNRAGGLRYGYTF. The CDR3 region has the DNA TGTGCCAGCAGTTTAAATAGGGCAGGGGGCTTAAGGTATGGCTACACCTTC.

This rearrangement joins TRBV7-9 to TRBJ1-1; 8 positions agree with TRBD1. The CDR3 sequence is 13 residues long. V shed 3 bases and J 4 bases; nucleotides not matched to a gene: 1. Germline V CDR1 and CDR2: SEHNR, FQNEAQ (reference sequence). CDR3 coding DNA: TGTGCCAGCAGCTTCAGGGGGCTCACTGAAGCTTTCTTT. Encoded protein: CASSFRGLTEAFF.

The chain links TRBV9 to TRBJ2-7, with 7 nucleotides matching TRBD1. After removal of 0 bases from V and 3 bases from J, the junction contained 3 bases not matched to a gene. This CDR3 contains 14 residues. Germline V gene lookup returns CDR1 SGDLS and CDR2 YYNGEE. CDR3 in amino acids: CASSVGGQDYEQYF. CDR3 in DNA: TGTGCCAGCAGCGTAGGAGGACAGGACTACGAGCAGTACTTC.

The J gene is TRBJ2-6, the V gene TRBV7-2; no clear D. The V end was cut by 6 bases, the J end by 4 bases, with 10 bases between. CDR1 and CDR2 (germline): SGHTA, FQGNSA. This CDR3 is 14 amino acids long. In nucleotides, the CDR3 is TGTGCCAGCAGATACAGTGGAGGGGCCAACGTCCTGACTTTC. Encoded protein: CASRYSGGANVLTF.

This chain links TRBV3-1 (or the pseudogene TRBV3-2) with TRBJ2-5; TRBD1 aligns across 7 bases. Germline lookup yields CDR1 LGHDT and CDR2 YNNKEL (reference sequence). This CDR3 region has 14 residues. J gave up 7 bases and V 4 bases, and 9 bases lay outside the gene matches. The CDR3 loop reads CASSPGRSGGTQYF. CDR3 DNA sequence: TGTGCCAGCAGCCCGGGACGGTCAGGGGGGACCCAGTACTTC.

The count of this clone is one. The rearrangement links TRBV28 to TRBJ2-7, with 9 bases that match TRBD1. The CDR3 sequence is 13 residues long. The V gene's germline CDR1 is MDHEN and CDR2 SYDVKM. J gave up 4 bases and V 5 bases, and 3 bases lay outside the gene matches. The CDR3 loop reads CASSPGTGYEQYF. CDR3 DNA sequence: TGTGCCAGCAGTCCTGGGACAGGGTACGAGCAGTACTTC.

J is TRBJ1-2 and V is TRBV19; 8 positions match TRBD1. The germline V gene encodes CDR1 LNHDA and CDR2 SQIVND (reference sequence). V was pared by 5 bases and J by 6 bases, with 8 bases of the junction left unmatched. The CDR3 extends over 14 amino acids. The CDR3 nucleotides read TGTGCCAGTAGTCCCTTAGGGACAGGTAATGGCTACACCTTC. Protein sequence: CASSPLGTGNGYTF.